The text below deals with one T cell receptor beta chain. Libraries were prepared by immunoSEQ multiplex PCR; TCRdb keeps only in-frame clonotypes and omits some of them. The profile shows 100,000 to 150,000 clones, about 81% of them singletons. The sample is drawn from a study of blood T cell repertoires in COVID-19. Turning to the study itself: The United States, Italy and Spain were the sources of the acute and convalescent COVID-19 samples. The analysed material was cDNA or gDNA that came from T cells, B-cell-depleted T cells, or PBMCs.

The germline V gene has CDR1 SNHLY and CDR2 FYNNEI. V was shortened by 7 bases and J by 8 bases, with 23 bases between the two germline ends. The CDR3 sequence is 16 residues long. The chain couples TRBV2 to TRBJ1-4; D gene ambiguous. The receptor was isolated from a woman aged 50 to 60 with acute or convalescent COVID-19. Sequenced: peripheral blood. The CDR3 loop is CASKPIGGPEREKLFF. The CDR3 region has the DNA TGTGCCAGCAAACCCATAGGCGGGCCCGAAAGGGAAAAACTGTTTTTT.